Below, one TCR beta chain is given with its context. This record comes from a study of sequential checkpoint blockade in melanoma. Documented treatment: randomized to nivolumab then ipilimumab (arm A) or the reverse (arm B). None of the patients previously received DNA-damaging chemotherapy. From thawed PBMCs, live CD3+CD8+ cells negative for CD19 and CD56 were sorted. Sequencing used immunoSEQ multiplex PCR; TCRdb keeps in-frame clones, though not all of them. The table lists 6,900 or so clones, around 78% of them singletons. The CDR3 is made up of 15 amino acids. The V end was cut by 5 bases, the J end by 4 bases, with 17 bases between. Germline-derived CDR1 and CDR2 are LNHDA and SQIVND (reference sequence).

The rearrangement uses TRBV19 and TRBJ1-1; the D is unclear. The sequencing used CD8+ T cells sorted from blood (inferred from file names), collected from a patient given nivolumab and ipilimumab in sequence. The receptor was isolated from a human donor with melanoma. For the CDR3, the DNA is TGTGCCAGTAGTCCTTACGTGAGGTCGGCCACTGAAGCTTTCTTT. Translated: CASSPYVRSATEAFF.